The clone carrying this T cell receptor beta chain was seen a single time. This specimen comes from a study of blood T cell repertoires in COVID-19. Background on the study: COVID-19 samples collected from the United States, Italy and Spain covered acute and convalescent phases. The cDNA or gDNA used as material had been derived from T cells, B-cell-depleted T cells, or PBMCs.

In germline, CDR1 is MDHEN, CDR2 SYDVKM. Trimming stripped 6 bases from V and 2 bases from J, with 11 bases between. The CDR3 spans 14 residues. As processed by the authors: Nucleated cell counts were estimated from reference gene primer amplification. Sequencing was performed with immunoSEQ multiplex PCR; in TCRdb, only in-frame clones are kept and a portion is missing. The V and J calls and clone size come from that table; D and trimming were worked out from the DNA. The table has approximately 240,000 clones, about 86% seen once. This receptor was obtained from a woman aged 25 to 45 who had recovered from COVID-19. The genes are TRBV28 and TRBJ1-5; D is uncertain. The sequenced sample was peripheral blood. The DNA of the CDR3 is TGTGCCAGCAGGGGCGAAGAAGGCAATCAGCCCCAGCATTTT. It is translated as CASRGEEGNQPQHF.